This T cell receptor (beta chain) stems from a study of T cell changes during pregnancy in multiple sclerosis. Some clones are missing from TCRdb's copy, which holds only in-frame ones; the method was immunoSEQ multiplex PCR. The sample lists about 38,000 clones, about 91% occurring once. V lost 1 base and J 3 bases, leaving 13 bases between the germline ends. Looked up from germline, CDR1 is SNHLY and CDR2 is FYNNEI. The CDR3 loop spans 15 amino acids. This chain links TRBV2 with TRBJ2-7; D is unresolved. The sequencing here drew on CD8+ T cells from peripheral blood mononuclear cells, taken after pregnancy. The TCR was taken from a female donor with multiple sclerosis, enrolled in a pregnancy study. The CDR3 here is CASSEGHKELYEQYF. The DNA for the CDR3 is TGTGCCAGCAGTGAAGGTCATAAGGAGCTCTACGAGCAGTACTTC.